Below are 5 T cell receptor beta chains sequenced from a single sample in a study of CD8 T cells in ankylosing spondylitis. Each CDR3 protein is one row after TCRdb ran MiXCR on the 5' RACE reads. Among 250,000 to 400,000 distinct CDR3 sequences listed, roughly 10% were seen once. Sequencing used blood, either unsorted or a sorted T cell fraction (not recorded which). Source of these receptors: a female donor with ankylosing spondylitis or in good health (not recorded which).

This clonotype has only a few counts. V and J are TRBV7-2 and TRBJ2-7; 10 bases line up with TRBD2. V shed 3 bases and J 3 bases; nucleotides not matched to a gene: 5. The CDR3 is 15 amino acids. CDR1 is SGHTA and CDR2 is FQGNSA in the germline V gene. The CDR3 bases are TGTGCCAGCAGCTTTGAATCTAGCGGGAGCTACGAGCAGTACTTC. This sequence encodes CASSFESSGSYEQYF.

This clonotype was recorded at least ten times. This chain links TRBV7-2 with TRBJ1-2; TRBD1 might be the D (6 bases). Deletions cut 3 bases from V and 4 bases from J, with 15 bases between. Germline values: CDR1 SGHTA, CDR2 FQGNSA. CDR3 size: 15 residues. The chain's CDR3 is CASSFSGVTSYGYTF. CDR3 DNA sequence: TGTGCCAGCAGCTTCTCAGGGGTAACGAGCTATGGCTACACCTTC.

This clonotype appeared many times. CDR3 sequence: CSAPDGYYGYTF. As DNA, the CDR3 is TGCAGTGCTCCGGACGGGTACTATGGCTACACCTTC. V and J are TRBV20-1 and TRBJ1-2, with no clear D. The CDR3 sequence is 12 residues long. Germline V gene lookup returns CDR1 DFQATT and CDR2 SNEGSKA (reference sequence). Trimming stripped 5 bases from V and 3 bases from J, with 10 bases between.

This clonotype has more than one count but fewer than ten. V gene TRBV28 combines with J gene TRBJ2-7; D is uncertain. The CDR3 sequence is 11 residues long. V gave up 8 bases and J gave up 4 bases, with 9 bases separating them. From germline, CDR1 is MDHEN and CDR2 SYDVKM. The CDR3, as DNA: TGTGCCAGCGGGCCTCATTACGAGCAGTACTTC. Translated, it gives CASGPHYEQYF.

This clonotype has at least ten counts. DNA of the CDR3: TGTGCCAGCAGCCAAGCCAGAAGCGAGCAGTACTTC. Its translation is CASSQARSEQYF. The J gene is TRBJ2-7, the V gene TRBV3-1; no reliable D call. V was pared by 1 base and J by 6 bases, with 7 bases between. Germline CDR1 reads LGHDT; CDR2 reads YNNKEL (reference sequence). The CDR3 has 12 residues.